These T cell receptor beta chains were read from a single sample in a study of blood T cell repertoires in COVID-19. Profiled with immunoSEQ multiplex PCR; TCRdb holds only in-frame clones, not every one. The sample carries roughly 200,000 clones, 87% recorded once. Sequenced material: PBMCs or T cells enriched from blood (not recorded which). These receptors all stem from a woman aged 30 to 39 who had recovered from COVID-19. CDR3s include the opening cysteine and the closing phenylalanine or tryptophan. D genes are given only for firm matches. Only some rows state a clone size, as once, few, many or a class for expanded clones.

TGTGCCAGCAGCCCAGAGGACAGGAGGGGGGACGAGCAGTACTTC	CASSPEDRRGDEQYF	-	-	TRBJ2-7	TRBV3-1/TRBV3-2
TGTGCCAGCAGACCCCTAGGCTACAATGAGCAGTTCTTC	CASRPLGYNEQFF	-	-	TRBJ2-1	TRBV13
TGTGCCAGCAGCTTAATGACAGCTAATCAGCCCCAGCATTTT	CASSLMTANQPQHF	-	-	TRBJ1-5	TRBV7-8
TGTGCCAGTAGTATATCAGGGGGCAATACTGAAGCTTTCTTT	CASSISGGNTEAFF	TRBD1	-	TRBJ1-1	TRBV19
TGTGCCAGCAGCCAATTCCGGGACAGGGGGCCCCTTAACTATGGCTACACCTTC	CASSQFRDRGPLNYGYTF	TRBD1	-	TRBJ1-2	TRBV3-1/TRBV3-2
TGTGCCAGTGAATCCTCGACAGTTAGCAATCAGCCCCAGCATTTT	CASESSTVSNQPQHF	-	-	TRBJ1-5	TRBV19
TGTGCCAGCAGCTCGACAGGTATGAACACTGAAGCTTTCTTT	CASSSTGMNTEAFF	-	once	TRBJ1-1	TRBV7-3
TGTGCCTGGAGTGTAGGGGTGGTCGGCTACACCTTC	CAWSVGVVGYTF	-	-	TRBJ1-2	TRBV30
TGTGCCAGCAGTCAATTAACGGAGTGGCGCATCAATCAGCCCCAGCATTTT	CASSQLTEWRINQPQHF	-	-	TRBJ1-5	TRBV6-6
TGTGCCAGCACCCAGGCCCGGCCCAGCTCCTACAATGAGCAGTTCTTC	CASTQARPSSYNEQFF	-	-	TRBJ2-1	TRBV11-2
TGTGCCAGCAGCTTTCAGCCGGAGGCTGGACGTGGCTACACCTTC	CASSFQPEAGRGYTF	-	-	TRBJ1-2	TRBV11-2
TGTGCCAGCAGCTTGCCCAGTGGGGGGGGAGAGCAGTACTTC	CASSLPSGGGEQYF	TRBD2	-	TRBJ2-7	TRBV5-4
TGTGCCACCACGGGGGGAAGGGGCACTGAAGCTTTCTTT	CATTGGRGTEAFF	-	-	TRBJ1-1	TRBV6-5
TGTGCCAGTAGTATAGAAGTGCAGGGGGCGTATGGCTACACCTTC	CASSIEVQGAYGYTF	TRBD1	-	TRBJ1-2	TRBV19
TGTGCCAGCAGCGTAGTTCTGGGACAAAAGATCGAAGCTTTCTTT	CASSVVLGQKIEAFF	-	-	TRBJ1-1	TRBV9
TGTGCCAGCAGCTTAGATCTGGTCAGTTACTATGGCTACACCTTC	CASSLDLVSYYGYTF	-	-	TRBJ1-2	TRBV11-2
TGCAGTGCCGAGTCAGGGTGGGAGCAGTACTTC	CSAESGWEQYF	-	once	TRBJ2-7	TRBV20-1
TGTGCCAGCAGGGCCGAGGCGGAAGAGACCCAGTACTTC	CASRAEAEETQYF	-	-	TRBJ2-5	TRBV6-5
TGTGCCAGCAGCCAAGGCTGGGGGGCAACTAATGAAAAACTGTTTTTT	CASSQGWGATNEKLFF	-	-	TRBJ1-4	TRBV14
TGTGCCAGCAGTTACAAAACAGTTGCCACTGAAGCTTTCTTT	CASSYKTVATEAFF	-	few	TRBJ1-1	TRBV6-5
TGTGCCACCAGGAGGGGAGACAGGGAAGAGACCCAGTACTTC	CATRRGDREETQYF	TRBD1	-	TRBJ2-5	TRBV24-1
TGTGCCAGCAGCTACCGGGAGGGCAGGGGCACTGAAGCTTTCTTT	CASSYREGRGTEAFF	-	-	TRBJ1-1	TRBV7-2
TGTGCCAGCAGCCGTAAAGGTAGCCCTTCCACCGGGGAGCTGTTTTTT	CASSRKGSPSTGELFF	-	-	TRBJ2-2	TRBV14
TGTGCCAGCAGCTCCGGCGGGGGACTAGCGGGATTTGAGCAGTTCTTC	CASSSGGGLAGFEQFF	TRBD2	-	TRBJ2-1	TRBV7-2
TGTGCCAGCAGCGTAGGGGACAGCCTCTACGAAGATCAGCCCCAGCATTTT	CASSVGDSLYEDQPQHF	TRBD1	-	TRBJ1-5	TRBV9
TGTGCCAGCAGCGCAACCGGGACAGAGACCTACGAGCAGTACTTC	CASSATGTETYEQYF	TRBD1	-	TRBJ2-7	TRBV9
TGTGCCAGCAGCATTCGGGGGGGCAACACTGAAGCTTTCTTT	CASSIRGGNTEAFF	-	-	TRBJ1-1	TRBV21-1
TGCGCCAGCAGCCAAGAAGGGGGCGAGAACACTGAAGCTTTCTTT	CASSQEGGENTEAFF	TRBD1	once	TRBJ1-1	TRBV4-3
TGTGCCTGGAGTGTTACCGGGACAGGGGAAGGTCAGCCCCAGCATTTT	CAWSVTGTGEGQPQHF	TRBD1	once	TRBJ1-5	TRBV30
TGTGCCAGCAGCTTAGATCTGCGGCGGGGGGGTAATGAGCAGTTCTTC	CASSLDLRRGGNEQFF	TRBD2	-	TRBJ2-1	TRBV11-3
TGTGCCACCAGCAGAGACAGGGGTAGCAATCAGCCCCAGCATTTT	CATSRDRGSNQPQHF	-	-	TRBJ1-5	TRBV15
TGTGCCAGCAGTCTGGGGGGGGTTGGAGAGCAGTACTTC	CASSLGGVGEQYF	TRBD2	-	TRBJ2-7	TRBV3-1/TRBV3-2
-	CASSQEFFGQETQYF	-	-	TRBJ2-5	TRBV4-3
TGCAGCGCTCAGACAGGGGGCGACGGCAATCAGCCCCAGCATTTT	CSAQTGGDGNQPQHF	TRBD1	-	TRBJ1-5	TRBV29-1
TGTGCCAGCAGTAGCGGGAGCTCTGGAAACACCATATATTTT	CASSSGSSGNTIYF	-	-	TRBJ1-3	TRBV2
TGTGCCAGCAGCCAAGATCCAGGGGGCTTGACTGAAGCTTTCTTT	CASSQDPGGLTEAFF	TRBD1	-	TRBJ1-1	TRBV4-2
TGCGCCAGCAGCTTGGAGCGGGTTACGAACACCGGGGAGCTGTTTTTT	CASSLERVTNTGELFF	-	-	TRBJ2-2	TRBV5-1
TGTGCCAGCTCACCACCGAATATGGACATAAGCAATCAGCCCCAGCATTTT	CASSPPNMDISNQPQHF	-	-	TRBJ1-5	TRBV18
TGTGCCAGCAGCTTTGCCGGGACAGGGGTTTACAATGAGCAGTTCTTC	CASSFAGTGVYNEQFF	TRBD1	-	TRBJ2-1	TRBV7-9
TGTGCCAGCAGTTTCCCTCAAACGTCACTAGACGCTAGCACAGATACGCAGTATTTT	CASSFPQTSLDASTDTQYF	-	-	TRBJ2-3	TRBV28
TGTGCCTGGAACCGGGGGGGCTCGGAGACCCAGTACTTC	CAWNRGGSETQYF	TRBD2	-	TRBJ2-5	TRBV30